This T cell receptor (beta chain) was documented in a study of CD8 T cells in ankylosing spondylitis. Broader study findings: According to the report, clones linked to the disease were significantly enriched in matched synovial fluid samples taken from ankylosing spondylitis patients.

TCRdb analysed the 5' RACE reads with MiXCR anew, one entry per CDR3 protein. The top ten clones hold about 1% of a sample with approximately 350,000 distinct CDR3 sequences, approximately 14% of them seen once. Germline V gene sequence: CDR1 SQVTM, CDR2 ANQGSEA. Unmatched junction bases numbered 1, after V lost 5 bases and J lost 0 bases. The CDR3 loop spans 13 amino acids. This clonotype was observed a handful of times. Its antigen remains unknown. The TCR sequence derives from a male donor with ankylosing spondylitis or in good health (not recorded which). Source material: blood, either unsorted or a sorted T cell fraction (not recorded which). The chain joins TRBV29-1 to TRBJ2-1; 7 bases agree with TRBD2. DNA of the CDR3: TGCAGCGTTCGGACTAGCTCCTACAATGAGCAGTTCTTC. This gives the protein CSVRTSSYNEQFF.